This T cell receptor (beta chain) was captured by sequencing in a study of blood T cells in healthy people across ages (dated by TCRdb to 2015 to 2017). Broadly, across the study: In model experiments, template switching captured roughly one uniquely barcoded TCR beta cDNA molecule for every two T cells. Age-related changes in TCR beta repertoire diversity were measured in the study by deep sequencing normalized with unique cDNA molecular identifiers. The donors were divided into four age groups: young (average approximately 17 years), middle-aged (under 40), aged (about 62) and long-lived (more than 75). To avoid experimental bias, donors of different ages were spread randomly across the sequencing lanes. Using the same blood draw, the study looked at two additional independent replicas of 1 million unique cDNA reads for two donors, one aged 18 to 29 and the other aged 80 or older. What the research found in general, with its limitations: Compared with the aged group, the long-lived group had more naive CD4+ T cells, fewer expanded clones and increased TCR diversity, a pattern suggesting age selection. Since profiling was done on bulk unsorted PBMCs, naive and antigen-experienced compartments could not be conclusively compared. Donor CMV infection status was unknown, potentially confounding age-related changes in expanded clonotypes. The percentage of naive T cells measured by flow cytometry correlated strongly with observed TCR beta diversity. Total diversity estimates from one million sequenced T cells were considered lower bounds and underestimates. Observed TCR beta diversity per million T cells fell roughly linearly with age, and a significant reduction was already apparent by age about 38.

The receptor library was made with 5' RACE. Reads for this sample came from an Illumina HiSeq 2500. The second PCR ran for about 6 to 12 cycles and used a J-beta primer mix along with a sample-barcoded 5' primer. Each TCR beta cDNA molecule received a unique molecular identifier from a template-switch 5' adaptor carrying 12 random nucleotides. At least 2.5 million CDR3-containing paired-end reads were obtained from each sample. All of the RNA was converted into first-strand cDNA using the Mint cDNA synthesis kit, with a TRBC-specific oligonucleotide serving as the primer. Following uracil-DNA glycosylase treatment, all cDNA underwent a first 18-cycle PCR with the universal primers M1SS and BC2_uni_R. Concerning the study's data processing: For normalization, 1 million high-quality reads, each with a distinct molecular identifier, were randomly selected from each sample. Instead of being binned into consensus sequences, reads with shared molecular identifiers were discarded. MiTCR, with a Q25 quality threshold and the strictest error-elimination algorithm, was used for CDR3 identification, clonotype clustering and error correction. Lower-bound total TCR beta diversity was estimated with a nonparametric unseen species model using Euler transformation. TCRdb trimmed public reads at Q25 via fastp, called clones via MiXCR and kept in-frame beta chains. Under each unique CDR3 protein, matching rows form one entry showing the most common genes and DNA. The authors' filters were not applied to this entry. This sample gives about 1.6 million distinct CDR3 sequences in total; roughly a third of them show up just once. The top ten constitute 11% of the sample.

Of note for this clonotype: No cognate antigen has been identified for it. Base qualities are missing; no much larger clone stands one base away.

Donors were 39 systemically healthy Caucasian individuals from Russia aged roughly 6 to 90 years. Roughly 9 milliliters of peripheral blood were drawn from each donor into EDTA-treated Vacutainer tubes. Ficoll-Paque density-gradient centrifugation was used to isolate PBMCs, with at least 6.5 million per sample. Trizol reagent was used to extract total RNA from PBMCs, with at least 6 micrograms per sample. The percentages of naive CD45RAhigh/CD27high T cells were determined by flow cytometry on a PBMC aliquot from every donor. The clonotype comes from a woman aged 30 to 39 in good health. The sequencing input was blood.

The nucleotide sequence is given as TGTGCCACCAGCAGCGATCGGGGGGTCTTCTACGAGCAGTACTTC. Its protein reads: CATSSDRGVFYEQYF. The chain employs TRBV15 and TRBJ2-7; 7 central nucleotides agree with TRBD2. Trimming removed 3 bases from V and 3 bases from J; the gene matches leave 8 bases unexplained. CDR1 and CDR2, looked up from the germline V gene (reference sequence), are LNHNV and YYDKDF. The CDR3 goes from the cysteine to the phenylalanine over 15 residues. Only CDR3 DNA is held: 45 bases, read in frame from base 1. Here the CDR3 is joined to the reference TRBV15 and TRBJ2-7 genes, and the full variable domain is: DAMVIQNPRYQVTQFGKPVTLSCSQTLNHNVMYWYQQKSSQAPKLLFHYYDKDFNNEADTPDNFQSRRPNTSFCFLDIRSPGLGDTAMYLCATSSDRGVFYEQYFGPGTRLTVT.